Listed below are T cell receptor beta chains from one sample, sequenced in a study of Graves' ophthalmopathy and Graves' hyperthyroidism. TCRdb reanalysed the multiplex PCR reads using MiXCR and keeps one entry per CDR3 protein. The sample lists about 1.1 million distinct CDR3 sequences, roughly two fifths occurring once. The sample taken for sequencing was peripheral blood or thyroid tissue (not recorded which). All receptors derive from an adult man with Graves' hyperthyroidism. The CDR3 runs from the conserved cysteine through the conserved F or W. Fields, in order: V gene, clone size, J gene, CDR3 protein. Expanded clones are given a class, and other clones once, few, many or no size at all.

V: TRBV4-3
size: .
J: TRBJ1-3
CDR3: CASSQSGGPGNTIYF

V: TRBV29-1
size: .
J: TRBJ2-7
CDR3: CSDRDSSYEQYF

V: TRBV6-2/TRBV6-3
size: few
J: TRBJ2-5
CDR3: CASSYFGRETQYF

V: TRBV5-1
size: few
J: TRBJ1-1
CDR3: CASSRGGVNTEAFF

V: TRBV7-2
size: few
J: TRBJ2-5
CDR3: CASSLPQGAGETQYF

V: TRBV30
size: .
J: TRBJ1-5
CDR3: CAWSTGISQPQHF

V: TRBV10-2
size: .
J: TRBJ2-1
CDR3: CASSDRNEQFF

V: TRBV7-3
size: few
J: TRBJ2-5
CDR3: CASSYHRGRNQETQYF

V: TRBV28
size: .
J: TRBJ1-2
CDR3: CASSLDGAVGGSYGYTF

V: TRBV7-9
size: .
J: TRBJ2-1
CDR3: CASSLAGGEYNEQFF

V: TRBV2
size: .
J: TRBJ2-7
CDR3: CASSRDRTHSNQQYF

V: TRBV19
size: many
J: TRBJ1-1
CDR3: CASSSGAGKDTEAFF

V: TRBV10-3
size: many
J: TRBJ1-4
CDR3: CAISEGATNEKLFF

V: TRBV4-1
size: .
J: TRBJ2-3
CDR3: CASSQVADTQYF

V: TRBV25-1
size: .
J: TRBJ2-5
CDR3: CASSPPSAKETQYF

V: TRBV4-3
size: few
J: TRBJ2-7
CDR3: CASSQAPSTSRSYEQYF

V: TRBV19
size: many
J: TRBJ2-5
CDR3: CASNHGRAGNLYQETQYF

V: TRBV7-9
size: .
J: TRBJ1-1
CDR3: CASRYLRDAFF

V: TRBV7-6
size: many
J: TRBJ1-1
CDR3: CASSLGAGTGGLGEAFF

V: TRBV12-3/TRBV12-4
size: .
J: TRBJ2-7
CDR3: CASRIGNSYEQYF

V: TRBV7-2
size: many
J: TRBJ1-2
CDR3: CASSLERRGYTF

V: TRBV25-1
size: .
J: TRBJ1-5
CDR3: CASSDGSGNNQPQHF

V: TRBV12-3/TRBV12-4
size: .
J: TRBJ2-2
CDR3: CASSEGSQPVELFF

V: TRBV19
size: .
J: TRBJ1-1
CDR3: CASSIAGAGTEAFF

V: TRBV4-3
size: few
J: TRBJ1-3
CDR3: CASSQRVGSGNTIYF

V: TRBV30
size: few
J: TRBJ1-6
CDR3: CAWSGGGWNSPLHF

V: TRBV14
size: many
J: TRBJ2-5
CDR3: CASSQTAGYQETQYF

V: TRBV5-1
size: .
J: TRBJ2-5
CDR3: CASSLEGWQQETQYF

V: TRBV7-6
size: few
J: TRBJ2-7
CDR3: CASSYVTGVHEQYF